This TCR beta chain stems from a study of cytomegalovirus exposure and HLA in healthy donors. Although they were nominally healthy when sampled, donors likely had unrecorded immune exposures. As concerns this clone: Its antigen is still unknown.

A multiplex PCR was run with 60 Vbeta primers and 13 Jbeta primers. Data came from immunoSEQ multiplex PCR; TCRdb stores just in-frame clones and leaves some out. The data show roughly 130,000 clones, with about two thirds seen just once and more than 2.5% held by the top ten. CDR1 is SGHRS and CDR2 is YFSETQ in the germline V gene. V shed 0 bases and J shed 4 bases, with 11 bases lying between them. The CDR3 loop spans 15 amino acids. Regarding the study as a whole: A later analysis, which compared TCR beta chains of equal frequency, found the HLA-associated ones more clonally expanded. The authors later linked a missense DCLRE1C variant to TCR beta V- and J-gene trimming. The study had only CMV serostatus as immune exposure information.

This chain connects TRBV5-1 to TRBJ2-4; D may be TRBD1 (5 bases). This receptor was identified in a woman aged 55-75 years in good health and CMV-seropositive. The sequenced material came from PBMCs. CDR3 sequence: CASSLAMTDKNIQYF. The CDR3 coding sequence is TGCGCCAGCAGCTTGGCCATGACAGATAAAAACATTCAGTACTTC.